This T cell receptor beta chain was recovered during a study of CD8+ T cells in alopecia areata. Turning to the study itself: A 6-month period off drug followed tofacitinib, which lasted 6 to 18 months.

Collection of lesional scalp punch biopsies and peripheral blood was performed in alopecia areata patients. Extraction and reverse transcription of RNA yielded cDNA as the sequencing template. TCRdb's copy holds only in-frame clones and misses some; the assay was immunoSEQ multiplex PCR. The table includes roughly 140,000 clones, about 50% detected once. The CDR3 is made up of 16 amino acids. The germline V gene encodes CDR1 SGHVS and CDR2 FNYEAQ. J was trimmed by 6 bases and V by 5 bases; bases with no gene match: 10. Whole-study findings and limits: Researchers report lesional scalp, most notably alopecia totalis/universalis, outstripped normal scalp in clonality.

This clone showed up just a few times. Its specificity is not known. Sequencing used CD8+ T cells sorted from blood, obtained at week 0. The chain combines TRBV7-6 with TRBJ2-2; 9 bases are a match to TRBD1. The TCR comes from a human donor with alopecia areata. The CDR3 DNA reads TGTGCCAGCAGCGCAGGGACAGGGTTTAATTCCGGGGAGCTGTTTTTT. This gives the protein CASSAGTGFNSGELFF. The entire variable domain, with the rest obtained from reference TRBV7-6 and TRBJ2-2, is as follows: GAGVSQSPRYKVTKRGQDVALRCDPISGHVSLYWYRQALGQGPEFLTYFNYEAQQDKSGLPNDRFSAERPEGSISTLTIQRTEQRDSAMYRCASSAGTGFNSGELFFGEGSRLTVL.